The 24 T cell receptor beta chains below were found in one sample sequenced in a study of CD8 T cells in Susac syndrome. Reverse transcription used about 0.45 to 1 ug RNA and random hexamers. TCRdb itself ran the immunoSEQ multiplex PCR reads through MiXCR, one entry per CDR3 protein. The sample lists approximately 120,000 distinct CDR3 sequences, around 97% occurring once. The sample was CD4+ T cells from PBMCs. Source of these receptors: a human donor in good health.

J is TRBJ2-5 and V is TRBV4-2, with D perhaps TRBD2 (5 bases). V dropped 1 base and J dropped 1 base, with 16 bases sitting between them. The length of the CDR3 is 17 residues. Looked up from germline, CDR1 is LGHNA and CDR2 is YNFKEQ. The CDR3 sequence is CASSQGSGMRIQETQYF. The CDR3 nucleotides are TGTGCCAGCAGCCAAGGTTCCGGGATGAGGATCCAAGAGACCCAGTACTTC.

V gene TRBV7-2 combines with J gene TRBJ2-1, with no clear D. This CDR3 contains 15 residues. V was shortened by 4 bases and J by 0 bases, with 10 bases between the two germline ends. Germline CDR1 SGHTA, CDR2 FQGNSA. The CDR3 DNA is TGTGCCAGCAGCTATGACAAGAGCTCCTACAATGAGCAGTTCTTC. Translated, it gives CASSYDKSSYNEQFF. Full variable domain (outside the CDR3, taken from reference TRBV7-2 and TRBJ2-1): GAGVSQSPSNKVTEKGKDVELRCDPISGHTALYWYRQSLGQGLEFLIYFQGNSAPDKSGLPSDRFSAERTGGSVSTLTIQRTQQEDSAVYLCASSYDKSSYNEQFFGPGTRLTVL.

The CDR3 DNA reads TGTGCCAGCAGTGGCTTCAATGAGCAGTTCTTC. Its protein product is CASSGFNEQFF. The chain combines TRBV2 with TRBJ2-1; D call uncertain. V was cut by 4 bases and J by 6 bases, with 4 bases left in between. Germline CDR1 SNHLY, CDR2 FYNNEI. The CDR3 consists of 11 residues.

The CDR3 nucleotides are TGTGCCAGCAGCGTACAGGGGGCCGCCTTGGGCAATCAGCCCCAGCATTTT. Protein product: CASSVQGAALGNQPQHF. The J gene is TRBJ1-5, the V gene TRBV7-8, with TRBD1 identical over 9 bases. Germline loops: CDR1 SGHVS, CDR2 FQNEAQ. The CDR3 runs to 17 residues. The trim removed 5 bases at V and 2 bases at J, leaving 10 bases unmatched.

CDR3 sequence: CASSDTGRGNQPQHF. Here the CDR3 DNA reads TGTGCCAGCAGCGATACAGGGAGGGGCAATCAGCCCCAGCATTTT. The rearrangement uses TRBV5-6 and TRBJ1-5; perhaps TRBD1 as D (6 bases). The CDR3 spans 15 residues. The germline CDR1 and CDR2 sequences are SGHDT and YYEEEE. Trimming cost V 4 bases and J 2 bases, with 13 bases left between them.

The chain links TRBV6-1 to TRBJ2-5, with a possible D match to TRBD2 (8 bases). The V end lost 6 bases, the J end lost 4 bases, and 15 bases lay between the germline ends. The CDR3 spans 14 residues. CDR1 is MNHNS and CDR2 is SASEGT in the germline V gene. The chain's CDR3 is CASRGGAGGETQYF. The CDR3 DNA reads as TGTGCCAGCAGAGGGGGCGCGGGAGGAGAGACCCAGTACTTC.

This clonotype was picked up a small number of times. This rearrangement joins TRBV27 to TRBJ2-5; D is undetermined. The CDR3 consists of 13 residues. CDR1 and CDR2 (germline): MNHEY, SMNVEV (reference sequence). V lost 2 bases to trimming and J lost 3 bases, with 7 bases between them. The CDR3 nucleotides are TGTGCCAGCAGTTTAGTGGCTAAAGAGACCCAGTACTTC. Amino acids: CASSLVAKETQYF.

The chain joins TRBV2 to TRBJ2-5; perhaps TRBD1 as D (6 bases). Germline CDR1 and CDR2: SNHLY and FYNNEI. V lost 7 bases to trimming and J lost 1 base, with 13 bases between them. CDR3 length: 14 residues. CDR3 sequence: CASTPTGFQETQYF. The CDR3 nucleotides are TGTGCCAGCACCCCGACAGGTTTCCAAGAGACCCAGTACTTC.

This chain links TRBV28 with TRBJ1-5, with D unresolved. Trimming left V 5 bases short and J 4 bases short, with 9 bases between. CDR1 is MDHEN and CDR2 is SYDVKM in the germline V gene. This CDR3 has 13 residues. The CDR3 protein is CASSRGWNQPQHF. CDR3 sequence (DNA): TGTGCCAGCAGTCGCGGGTGGAATCAGCCCCAGCATTTT.

The J gene is TRBJ1-5, the V gene TRBV27; 11 bases fit TRBD1. J lost 7 bases, V lost 4 bases, and 3 bases had no gene match. Germline V gene sequence: CDR1 MNHEY, CDR2 SMNVEV (reference sequence). The CDR3 runs to 14 residues. The CDR3 spells CASSSGQGAQPQHF. The CDR3 coding sequence is TGTGCCAGCAGTTCAGGACAGGGGGCACAGCCCCAGCATTTT.

The J gene is TRBJ2-3, the V gene TRBV30; no firm D call. CDR1 and CDR2 from the germline V gene are GTSNPN and SVGIG (reference sequence). V lost 5 bases, J lost 2 bases, and 8 bases lay in between. This CDR3 comprises 12 residues. CDR3 coding DNA: TGTGCCTGGGGACCCTTCACAGATACGCAGTATTTT. It codes for CAWGPFTDTQYF.

The chain is built from TRBV5-1 and TRBJ2-3; D may correspond to TRBD1 or TRBD2 (6 bases each). The CDR3 runs to 16 residues. Germline CDR1 is SGHRS and CDR2 is YFSETQ. Deletions cut 3 bases from V and 0 bases from J, with 14 bases between. CDR3: CASSSGAGISTDTQYF. CDR3 coding DNA: TGCGCCAGCAGCTCGGGGGCAGGGATCAGCACAGATACGCAGTATTTT.

The chain has TRBV3-1 and TRBJ2-2; perhaps TRBD2 as D (5 bases). The length of the CDR3 is 14 residues. Germline CDR1 and CDR2: LGHDT and YNNKEL (reference sequence). The V gene lost 3 bases and the J gene lost 7 bases, with 12 bases spanning the gap. The CDR3 loop reads CASSQSSIHGELFF. The DNA for the CDR3 is TGTGCCAGCAGCCAGTCTAGCATCCACGGGGAGCTGTTTTTT.

J is TRBJ2-5 and V is TRBV3-1, with a weak D call TRBD1 (5 bases). This CDR3 spans 13 amino acids. The V gene's germline CDR1 is LGHDT and CDR2 YNNKEL (reference sequence). The germline V and J ends were trimmed by 8 bases and 5 bases, with 15 bases remaining between them. The CDR3 is CASGSSPGETQYF. The DNA of the CDR3 is TGTGCCAGCGGTTCATCACCAGGGGAGACCCAGTACTTC.

This clonotype was picked up one time. V usage is TRBV20-1 and J usage is TRBJ2-3; 7 nucleotides match TRBD1. This CDR3 contains 15 residues. Per the germline V gene, CDR1 is DFQATT and CDR2 is SNEGSKA (reference sequence). V lost 6 bases to trimming and J lost 0 bases; unmatched junction nucleotides: 9. The CDR3 protein is CSAQRTGTSTDTQYF. The CDR3 nucleotides are TGCAGTGCCCAGAGGACAGGAACTAGCACAGATACGCAGTATTTT.

The chain links TRBV7-2 to TRBJ2-7; 9 nucleotides line up with TRBD1. After removal of 6 bases from V and 3 bases from J, the junction contained 3 bases not matched to a gene. CDR1 and CDR2 (germline): SGHTA, FQGNSA. The CDR3 length is 13 residues. CDR3 amino acids: CASRGQGGYEQYF. DNA of the CDR3: TGTGCCAGCAGGGGACAGGGCGGCTACGAGCAGTACTTC.

The chain carries TRBV7-3 and TRBJ2-3, with a tentative D call TRBD2 (5 bases). This CDR3 is 15 amino acids long. Deletions cut 5 bases from V and 8 bases from J, with 20 bases between. The germline V gene encodes CDR1 SGHTA and CDR2 FQGTGA. The CDR3 DNA is TGTGCCAGCAGCCCCGTCGGCAGTCTTCGGGGTACGCAGTATTTT. It codes for CASSPVGSLRGTQYF.

V and J are TRBV19 and TRBJ2-1; D is perhaps TRBD2 (5 bases). The germline V gene has CDR1 LNHDA and CDR2 SQIVND (reference sequence). This CDR3 has 15 amino acids. V was trimmed by 6 bases and J by 0 bases, leaving 12 bases between them. The CDR3 loop reads CASRTIASSYNEQFF. The CDR3 nucleotides read TGTGCCAGTAGAACTATAGCGAGCTCCTACAATGAGCAGTTCTTC.

This rearrangement joins TRBV7-9 to TRBJ2-6, with D hard to call. This CDR3 is 14 amino acids long. V lost 6 bases and J 4 bases, leaving 10 bases between the germline ends. Germline lookup yields CDR1 SEHNR and CDR2 FQNEAQ (reference sequence). As DNA, the CDR3 is TGTGCCAGCAGTAGGGTTGCCGGGGCCAACGTCCTGACTTTC. Translation gives CASSRVAGANVLTF.

The chain is built from TRBV14 and TRBJ1-2, with D uncertain. Germline lookup yields CDR1 SGHDN and CDR2 FVKESK. The germline V and J ends were trimmed by 0 bases and 4 bases, with 9 bases remaining between them. This CDR3 comprises 14 residues. This CDR3 reads CASSQDGRSYGYTF. CDR3 nucleotide sequence: TGTGCCAGCAGCCAAGACGGCCGCAGCTATGGCTACACCTTC.

V usage is TRBV3-1 and J usage is TRBJ2-7; TRBD2 matches 11 bases. With 6 bases clipped from V and 3 bases from J, the junction kept 4 bases outside the gene matches. The length of the CDR3 is 14 residues. The germline CDR1 and CDR2 sequences are LGHDT and YNNKEL (reference sequence). CDR3 bases: TGTGCCAGCAGGGCCGGGACTAGCGGCTACGAGCAGTACTTC. Amino acid sequence: CASRAGTSGYEQYF.

The chain recombines TRBV29-1 with TRBJ1-3, with 7 nucleotides matching TRBD1. This CDR3 is 13 amino acids long. V dropped 3 bases and J dropped 4; count of bases not matched to a gene: 3. The germline V gene has CDR1 SQVTM and CDR2 ANQGSEA. CDR3 nucleotides: TGCAGCGTTGAGACAGGGTCCGGAAACACCATATATTTT. As protein: CSVETGSGNTIYF.

The chain couples TRBV25-1 to TRBJ2-7, with D possibly being TRBD1 or TRBD2 (6 bases each). Germline V gene lookup returns CDR1 MGHDK and CDR2 SYGVNS. The CDR3 is 16 amino acids. Trimming removed 2 bases at V and 9 bases at J, with 23 bases between. CDR3 protein: CASSERGTRGTRGQYF. The CDR3 DNA sequence: TGTGCCAGCAGTGAACGGGGGACAAGGGGGACCCGGGGGCAGTACTTC.

This rearrangement joins TRBV4-3 to TRBJ2-2, with 10 bases aligning to TRBD1. The CDR3 consists of 21 residues. CDR1 and CDR2 from the germline V gene are LGHNA and YSLEER. J gave up 4 bases and V 4 bases, and 21 bases lay outside the gene matches. The CDR3 reads CASSRGPYPDRGQLSTGELFF. The CDR3 bases are TGCGCCAGCAGCCGAGGCCCCTACCCCGACAGGGGGCAATTGAGCACCGGGGAGCTGTTTTTT.